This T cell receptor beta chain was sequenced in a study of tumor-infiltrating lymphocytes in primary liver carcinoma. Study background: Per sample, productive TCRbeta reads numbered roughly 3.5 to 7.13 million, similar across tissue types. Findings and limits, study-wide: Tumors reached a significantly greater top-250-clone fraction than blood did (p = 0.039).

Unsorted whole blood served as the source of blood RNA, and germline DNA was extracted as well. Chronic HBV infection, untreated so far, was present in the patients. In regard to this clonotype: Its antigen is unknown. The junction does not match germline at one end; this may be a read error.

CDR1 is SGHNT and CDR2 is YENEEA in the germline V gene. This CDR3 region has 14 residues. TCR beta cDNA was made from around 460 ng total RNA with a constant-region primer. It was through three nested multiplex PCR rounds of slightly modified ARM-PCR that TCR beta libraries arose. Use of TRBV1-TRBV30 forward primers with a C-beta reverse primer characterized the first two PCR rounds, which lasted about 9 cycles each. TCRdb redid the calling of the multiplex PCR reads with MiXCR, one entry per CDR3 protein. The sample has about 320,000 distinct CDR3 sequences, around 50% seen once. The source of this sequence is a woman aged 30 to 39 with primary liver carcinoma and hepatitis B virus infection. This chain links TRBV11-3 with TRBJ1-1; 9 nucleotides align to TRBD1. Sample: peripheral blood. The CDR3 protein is CASSRGQGNTEASF. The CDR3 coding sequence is TGTGCCAGCAGCCGGGGACAGGGAAACACTGAAGCTTCCTTT.